This entry features one T cell receptor beta chain sequence. Its antigen remains unknown. CDR1 and CDR2 (germline): SGHRS, YFSETQ. CDR3 size: 17 residues. Unmatched junction bases numbered 9, after V lost 4 bases and J lost 3 bases. These data originate in a study of regulatory T cells in long-lasting Graves disease. Findings and caveats of the study: Favored usage of TRBV28, TRBJ1-2 and TRBJ2-5 was recorded in persistent disease.

Library construction for TCR beta used iRepertoire HTBI primers and Arm-PCR of CDR3 regions. TCRdb recomputed calls from the multiplex PCR reads with MiXCR, one row per CDR3 protein. The sample consists of approximately 390,000 distinct CDR3 sequences, around 15% of them appearing once. Time point indicated: newly diagnosed GD, antithyroid drugs for less than 3 months. From PBMCs, RNA was extracted and then used to make the TCR library. These sequences were also reported in another study, on T cells in Graves' hyperthyroidism and ophthalmopathy.

The sample in question was peripheral blood mononuclear cells (PBMCs), obtained at new diagnosis, from a patient treated with antithyroid drugs. This receptor was obtained from a woman aged 18-29 years with Graves disease. The V and J genes are TRBV5-1 and TRBJ2-1, with 11 positions matching TRBD2. The CDR3 region is CASSITGTSGFYNEQFF. The CDR3 region has the DNA TGCGCCAGCAGCATAACCGGGACTAGCGGATTCTACAATGAGCAGTTCTTC. Supplemented by reference TRBV5-1 and TRBJ2-1, the full variable domain reads KAGVTQTPRYLIKTRGQQVTLSCSPISGHRSVSWYQQTPGQGLQFLFEYFSETQRNKGNFPGRFSGRQFSNSRSEMNVSTLELGDSALYLCASSITGTSGFYNEQFFGPGTRLTVL.